The 8 T cell receptor beta chains given below trace back to one sample, sequenced in a study of tumor T cells in aggressive B-cell lymphoma (dated by TCRdb to 2016 to 2017). The library was prepared using the immunoSEQ multiplex PCR assay. TCRdb retrieved this table from immuneACCESS and kept in-frame rearrangements only. Not all clones are present; in checked studies, unresolved V genes account for under half, and no reason is known for the remainder. Present in this sample are around 890 clones, around 77% of which were seen just once. Jointly, the top ten make up 15% to 20% of the sample. The sequenced material came from tumor tissue. Receptor source: an adult with diffuse large B cell lymphoma. Some clones in this sample may be carry-over from other donors' samples.

The V gene is TRBV19, the J gene TRBJ2-7; TRBD2 agrees at 8 bases. V was clipped by 2 bases and J by 3 bases; unmatched bases: 3. Germline V gives CDR1 LNHDA, CDR2 SQIVND (reference sequence). This CDR3 has 14 residues. The CDR3: CASSISRGGYEQYF. The CDR3 DNA reads TGTGCCAGTAGTATATCCCGGGGGGGCTACGAGCAGTACTTC.

The sample holds a few counts of this clone. The V gene is TRBV5-1, the J gene TRBJ2-1; 8 nucleotides align to TRBD1. Germline assignment: CDR1 SGHRS and CDR2 YFSETQ. J lost 9 bases, V lost 4 bases, and 12 bases had no gene match. The CDR3 runs to 15 residues. The CDR3 loop is CASSTPRTGPPEQFF. The DNA for the CDR3 is TGCGCCAGCAGCACCCCCCGGACAGGGCCCCCTGAGCAGTTCTTC.

The rearrangement uses TRBV29-1 and TRBJ2-7; TRBD1 matches 8 bases. CDR1 SQVTM and CDR2 ANQGSEA come from the germline V gene. Germline trimming cut 6 bases from V and 3 bases from J; bases unmatched to any gene: 4. The CDR3 runs 12 residues. CDR3 sequence reads: CSVGTGSYEQYF. CDR3 in DNA: TGCAGCGTCGGGACAGGTAGCTACGAGCAGTACTTC.

The chain couples TRBV27 to TRBJ2-7, with 8 bases that match TRBD2. This CDR3 has 15 amino acids. The V gene's germline CDR1 is MNHEY and CDR2 SMNVEV (reference sequence). The ends lost 2 bases at V and 6 bases at J; junction bases unmatched: 9. The CDR3 sequence is CASSLAGGPLSEQYF. The CDR3 DNA sequence: TGTGCCAGCAGTTTAGCGGGGGGCCCCCTTAGCGAGCAGTACTTC.

The DNA for the CDR3 is TGCAGCGCGACAGGGTCCTCTGGAAACACCATATATTTT. It encodes CSATGSSGNTIYF. The V call is TRBV29-1, the J call TRBJ1-3; 7 nucleotides line up with TRBD1. V was clipped by 7 bases and J by 0 bases; unmatched bases: 3. Per the germline V gene, CDR1 is SQVTM and CDR2 is ANQGSEA. There are 13 residues in the CDR3. The whole variable domain, remainder taken from reference TRBV29-1 and TRBJ1-3, is SAVISQKPSRDICQRGTSLTIQCQVDSQVTMMFWYRQQPGQSLTLIATANQGSEATYESGFVIDKFPISRPNLTFSTLTVSNMSPEDSSIYLCSATGSSGNTIYFGEGSWLTVV.

V and J are TRBV7-9 and TRBJ2-7; D gene unclear. Per germline, CDR1 SEHNR and CDR2 FQNEAQ (reference sequence). This CDR3 has 12 residues. V lost 1 base and J lost 3, with 4 bases in between. CDR3 bases: TGTGCCAGCAGCTTAGGCTACTACGAGCAGTACTTC. This sequence encodes CASSLGYYEQYF.

The gene calls are TRBV27 and TRBJ1-1; 7 nucleotides line up with TRBD1. This CDR3 region has 14 residues. Germline values: CDR1 MNHEY, CDR2 SMNVEV (reference sequence). Germline trimming cut 5 bases from V and 1 base from J; bases unmatched to any gene: 4. CDR3 nucleotide sequence: TGTGCCAGCAGTCCCCGGACAGGGAACACTGAAGCTTTCTTT. As protein: CASSPRTGNTEAFF.

The V gene is TRBV11-2, the J gene TRBJ1-4; no firm D call. Trimming stripped 3 bases from V and 5 bases from J, with 10 bases between. CDR1 and CDR2 from the germline V gene are SGHAT and FQNNGV. CDR3 size: 14 residues. This CDR3 is CASSLVTWNEKLFF. In DNA, the CDR3 is TGTGCCAGCAGCTTGGTGACATGGAATGAAAAACTGTTTTTT.